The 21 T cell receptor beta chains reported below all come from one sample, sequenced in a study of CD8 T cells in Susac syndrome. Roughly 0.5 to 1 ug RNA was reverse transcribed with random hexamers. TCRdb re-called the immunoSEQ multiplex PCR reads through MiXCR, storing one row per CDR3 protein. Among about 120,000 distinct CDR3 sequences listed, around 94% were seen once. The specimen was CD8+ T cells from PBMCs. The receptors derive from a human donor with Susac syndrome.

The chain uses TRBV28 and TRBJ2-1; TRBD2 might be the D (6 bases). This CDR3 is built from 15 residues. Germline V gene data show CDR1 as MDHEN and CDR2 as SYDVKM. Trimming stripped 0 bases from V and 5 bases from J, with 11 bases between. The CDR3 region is CASSLWGDLHNEQFF. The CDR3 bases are TGTGCCAGCAGTTTATGGGGGGACTTGCACAATGAGCAGTTCTTC.

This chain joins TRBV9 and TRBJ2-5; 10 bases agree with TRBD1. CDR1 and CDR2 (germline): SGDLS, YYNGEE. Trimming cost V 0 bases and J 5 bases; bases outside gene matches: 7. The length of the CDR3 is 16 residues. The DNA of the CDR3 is TGTGCCAGCAGCGTAGAAAGCGGGGGACAGGGGGAGACCCAGTACTTC. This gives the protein CASSVESGGQGETQYF.

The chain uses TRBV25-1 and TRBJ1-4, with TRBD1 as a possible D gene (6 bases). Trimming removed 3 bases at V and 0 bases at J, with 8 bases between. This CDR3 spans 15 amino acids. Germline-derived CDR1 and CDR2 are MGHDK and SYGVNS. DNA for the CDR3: TGTGCCAGCAGTGACTCAGGGGCAACTAATGAAAAACTGTTTTTT. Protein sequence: CASSDSGATNEKLFF.

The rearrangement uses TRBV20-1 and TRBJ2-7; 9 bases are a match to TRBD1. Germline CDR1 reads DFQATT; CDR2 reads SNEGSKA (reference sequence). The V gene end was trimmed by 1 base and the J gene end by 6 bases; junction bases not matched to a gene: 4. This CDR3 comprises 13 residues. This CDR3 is CSARGTGGFEQYF. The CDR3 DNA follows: TGCAGTGCTAGAGGAACAGGGGGCTTCGAGCAGTACTTC.

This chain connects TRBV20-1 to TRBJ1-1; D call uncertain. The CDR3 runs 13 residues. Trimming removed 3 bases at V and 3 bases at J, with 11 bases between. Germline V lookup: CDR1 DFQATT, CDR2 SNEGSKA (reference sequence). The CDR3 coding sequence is TGCAGTGCTAGGGGTCGTATGTACACTGAAGCTTTCTTT. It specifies CSARGRMYTEAFF.

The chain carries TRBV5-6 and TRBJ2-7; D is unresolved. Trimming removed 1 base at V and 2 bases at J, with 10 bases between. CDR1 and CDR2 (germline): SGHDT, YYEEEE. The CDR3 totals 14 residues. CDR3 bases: TGTGCCAGCAGCTTGCTCTTGGAAACCTACGAGCAGTACTTC. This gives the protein CASSLLLETYEQYF. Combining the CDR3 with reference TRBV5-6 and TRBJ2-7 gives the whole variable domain DAGVTQSPTHLIKTRGQQVTLRCSPKSGHDTVSWYQQALGQGPQFIFQYYEEEERQRGNFPDRFSGHQFPNYSSELNVNALLLGDSALYLCASSLLLETYEQYFGPGTRLTVT.

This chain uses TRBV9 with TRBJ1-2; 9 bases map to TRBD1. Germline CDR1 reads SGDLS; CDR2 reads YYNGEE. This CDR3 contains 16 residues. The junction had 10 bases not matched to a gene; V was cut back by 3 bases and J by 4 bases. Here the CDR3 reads CASSDSRTGEGYGYTF. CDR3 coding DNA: TGTGCCAGCAGCGACTCCCGGACAGGGGAGGGCTATGGCTACACCTTC. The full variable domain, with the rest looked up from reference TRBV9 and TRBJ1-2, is DSGVTQTPKHLITATGQRVTLRCSPRSGDLSVYWYQQSLDQGLQFLIQYYNGEERAKGNILERFSAQQFPDLHSELNLSSLELGDSALYFCASSDSRTGEGYGYTFGSGTRLTVV.

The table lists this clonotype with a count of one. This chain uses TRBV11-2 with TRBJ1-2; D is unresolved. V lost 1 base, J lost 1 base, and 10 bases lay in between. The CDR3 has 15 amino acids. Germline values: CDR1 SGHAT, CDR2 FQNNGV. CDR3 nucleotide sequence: TGTGCCAGCAGCTTAGCGTCCGGGGTTAACTATGGCTACACCTTC. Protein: CASSLASGVNYGYTF.

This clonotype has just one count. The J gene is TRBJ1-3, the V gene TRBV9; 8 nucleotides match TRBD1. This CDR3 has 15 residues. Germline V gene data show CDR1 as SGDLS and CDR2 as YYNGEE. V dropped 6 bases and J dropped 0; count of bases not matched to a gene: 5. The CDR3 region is CASTATGGSGNTIYF. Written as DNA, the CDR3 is TGTGCCAGCACCGCCACAGGGGGCTCTGGAAACACCATATATTTT. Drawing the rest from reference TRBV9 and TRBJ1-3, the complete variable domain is DSGVTQTPKHLITATGQRVTLRCSPRSGDLSVYWYQQSLDQGLQFLIQYYNGEERAKGNILERFSAQQFPDLHSELNLSSLELGDSALYFCASTATGGSGNTIYFGEGSWLTVV.

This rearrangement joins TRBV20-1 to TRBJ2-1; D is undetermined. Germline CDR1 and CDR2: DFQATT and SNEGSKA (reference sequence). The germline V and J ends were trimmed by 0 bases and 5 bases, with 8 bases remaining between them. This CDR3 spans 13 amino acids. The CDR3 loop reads CSARDLGNNEQFF. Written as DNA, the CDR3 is TGCAGTGCTAGAGATTTGGGGAACAATGAGCAGTTCTTC.

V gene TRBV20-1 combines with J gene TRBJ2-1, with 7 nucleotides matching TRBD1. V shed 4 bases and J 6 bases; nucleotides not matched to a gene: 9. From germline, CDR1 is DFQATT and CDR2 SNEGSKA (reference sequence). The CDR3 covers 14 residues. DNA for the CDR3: TGCAGTGCTATGGTGCTCAGGACAGGCAATGAGCAGTTCTTC. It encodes CSAMVLRTGNEQFF.

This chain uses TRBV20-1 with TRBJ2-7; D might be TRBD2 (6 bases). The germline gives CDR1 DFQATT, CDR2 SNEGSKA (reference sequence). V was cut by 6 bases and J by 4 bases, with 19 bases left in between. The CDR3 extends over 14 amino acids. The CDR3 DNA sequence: TGCAGTGCCCGAACGGGGGAGCTCGGGTACGAGCAGTACTTC. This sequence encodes CSARTGELGYEQYF.

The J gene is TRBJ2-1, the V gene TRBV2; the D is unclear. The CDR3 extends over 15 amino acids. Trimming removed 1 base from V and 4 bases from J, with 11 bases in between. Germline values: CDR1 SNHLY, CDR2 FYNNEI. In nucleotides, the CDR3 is TGTGCCAGCAGTGAAGGGGCTGCTTATTACAATGAGCAGTTCTTC. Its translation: CASSEGAAYYNEQFF.

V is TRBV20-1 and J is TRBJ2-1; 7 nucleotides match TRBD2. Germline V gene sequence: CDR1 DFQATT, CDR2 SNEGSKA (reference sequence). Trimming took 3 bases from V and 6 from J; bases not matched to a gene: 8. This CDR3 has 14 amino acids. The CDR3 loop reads CSASHSLAVNEQFF. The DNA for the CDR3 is TGCAGTGCTAGTCACTCCCTAGCGGTCAATGAGCAGTTCTTC.

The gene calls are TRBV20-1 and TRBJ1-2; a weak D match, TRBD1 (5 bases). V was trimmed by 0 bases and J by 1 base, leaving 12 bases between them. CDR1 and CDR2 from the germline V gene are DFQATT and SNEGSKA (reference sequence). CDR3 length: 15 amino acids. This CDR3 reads CSARDRDSLNYGYTF. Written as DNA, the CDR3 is TGCAGTGCTAGAGACCGGGACTCCCTTAACTATGGCTACACCTTC.

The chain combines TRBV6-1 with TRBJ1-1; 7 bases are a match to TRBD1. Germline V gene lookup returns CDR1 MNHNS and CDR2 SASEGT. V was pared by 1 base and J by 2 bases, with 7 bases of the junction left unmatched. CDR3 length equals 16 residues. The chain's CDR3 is CASSEEEGARNTEAFF. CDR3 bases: TGTGCCAGCAGTGAAGAGGAGGGGGCGAGAAACACTGAAGCTTTCTTT.

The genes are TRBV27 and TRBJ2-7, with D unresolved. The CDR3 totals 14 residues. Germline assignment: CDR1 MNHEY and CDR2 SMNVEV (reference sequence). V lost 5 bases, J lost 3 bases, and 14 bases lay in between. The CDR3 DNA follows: TGTGCCAGCAGTAACCGCTGGCCAGACTACGAGCAGTACTTC. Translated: CASSNRWPDYEQYF.

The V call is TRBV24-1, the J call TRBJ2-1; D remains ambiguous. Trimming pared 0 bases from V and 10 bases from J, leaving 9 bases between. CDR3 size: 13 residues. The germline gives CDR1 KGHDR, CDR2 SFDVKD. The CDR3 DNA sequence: TGTGCCACCAGTGATTTGGAGCAGGAGGAGCAGTTCTTC. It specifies CATSDLEQEEQFF.

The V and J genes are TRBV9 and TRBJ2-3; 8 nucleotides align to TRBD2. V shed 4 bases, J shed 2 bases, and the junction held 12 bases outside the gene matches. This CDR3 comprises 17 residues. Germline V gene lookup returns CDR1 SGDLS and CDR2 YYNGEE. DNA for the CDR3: TGTGCCAGCAGCCCCCCACCTGGCGGGGGGACCACAGATACGCAGTATTTT. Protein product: CASSPPPGGGTTDTQYF.

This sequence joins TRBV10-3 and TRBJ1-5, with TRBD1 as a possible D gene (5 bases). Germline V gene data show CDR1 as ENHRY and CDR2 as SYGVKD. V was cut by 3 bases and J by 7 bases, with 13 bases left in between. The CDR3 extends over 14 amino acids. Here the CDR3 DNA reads TGTGCCATCAGTGATGTGGGGGTCGGCCAGCCCCAGCATTTT. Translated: CAISDVGVGQPQHF.

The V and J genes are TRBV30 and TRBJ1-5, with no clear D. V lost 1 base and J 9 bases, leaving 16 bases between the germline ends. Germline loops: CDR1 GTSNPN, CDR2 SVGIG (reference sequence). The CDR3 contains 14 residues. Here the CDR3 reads CAWSGKQPYGPQHF. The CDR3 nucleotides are TGTGCCTGGAGTGGGAAACAGCCCTATGGGCCCCAGCATTTT.